Listed here are 26 T cell receptor beta chains from one sample, sequenced in a study of shared clonotypes between healthy human individuals (dated by TCRdb to 2018 to 2020). Libraries were prepared through the immunoSEQ multiplex PCR assay. TCRdb mirrors the immuneACCESS table, restricted to in-frame sequences. Some clones are absent from its copies; in checked studies, under half trace to an unresolved V gene, and the reason for the others is unknown. The sample table shows about 2 million clones, and about 95% are seen once. The top ten hold 1.2% of the sample. CD8 naive samples were CD45RO-negative cells positively selected for CCR7, giving a CD45RA+CCR7+ population that excluded TemRA cells. Source material: naive CD8+ T cells sorted from blood. Explained via the paper, the cell subset or site label denotes: CD45RA+CCR7+. Receptor source: a young man in good health.

In nucleotides, the CDR3 is TGTGCCAGCAGCTTAGGGACTAGCGGGAGTTTCTACGAGCAGTACTTC. Translating gives CASSLGTSGSFYEQYF. The chain couples TRBV7-6 to TRBJ2-7; 13 bases match TRBD2. The trim removed 1 base at V and 3 bases at J, leaving 3 bases unmatched. Germline V gene lookup returns CDR1 SGHVS and CDR2 FNYEAQ. The CDR3 runs to 16 residues.

This rearrangement joins TRBV9 to TRBJ1-2, with D unclear. V dropped 0 bases and J dropped 7 bases, with 13 bases sitting between them. CDR3 length: 14 amino acids. Germline V gene sequence: CDR1 SGDLS, CDR2 YYNGEE. The CDR3 loop reads CASSVEGSGGGYTF. The CDR3 DNA reads as TGTGCCAGCAGCGTAGAGGGCTCCGGTGGTGGCTACACCTTC. The full variable domain, in which reference TRBV9 and TRBJ1-2 provide the parts outside the CDR3, is DSGVTQTPKHLITATGQRVTLRCSPRSGDLSVYWYQQSLDQGLQFLIQYYNGEERAKGNILERFSAQQFPDLHSELNLSSLELGDSALYFCASSVEGSGGGYTFGSGTRLTVV.

This rearrangement joins TRBV5-1 to TRBJ1-2; no clear D gene. The CDR3 length is 13 residues. V lost 4 bases and J lost 3, with 10 bases in between. Germline V gene sequence: CDR1 SGHRS, CDR2 YFSETQ. CDR3 sequence: CASSPGRDYGYTF. CDR3 bases: TGCGCCAGCAGCCCGGGAAGGGACTATGGCTACACCTTC.

This chain connects TRBV28 to TRBJ1-6, with D possibly TRBD1 on 5 matching bases. The CDR3 sequence is 16 residues long. Trimming took 2 bases from V and 7 from J, leaving 15 bases between them. In germline, CDR1 is MDHEN, CDR2 SYDVKM. The CDR3 here is CASSLGQGISNSPLHF. The CDR3 region has the DNA TGTGCCAGCAGTTTAGGTCAGGGTATTAGCAATTCACCCCTCCACTTT. Based on the CDR3 plus reference TRBV28 and TRBJ1-6, the full variable domain is DVKVTQSSRYLVKRTGEKVFLECVQDMDHENMFWYRQDPGLGLRLIYFSYDVKMKEKGDIPEGYSVSREKKERFSLILESASTNQTSMYLCASSLGQGISNSPLHFGNGTRLTVT.

This clone was seen once. Other nucleotide sequences from this sample produce the same CDR3. The chain carries TRBV4-1 and TRBJ2-7; 8 bases fit TRBD1. The V and J ends lost 1 base and 3 bases, in that order; junction bases with no gene match: 5. Germline assignment: CDR1 MGHRA and CDR2 YSYEKL. The CDR3 totals 15 residues. This CDR3 is CASSQGTGLIYEQYF. The CDR3 DNA is TGCGCCAGCAGCCAAGGGACAGGGTTGATCTACGAGCAGTACTTC.

Regarding this clone: This CDR3 is also generated by other DNA sequences in the sample. The chain uses TRBV19 and TRBJ1-2; no definite D call. This CDR3 spans 13 amino acids. CDR1 LNHDA and CDR2 SQIVND come from the germline V gene (reference sequence). The V end lost 1 base, the J end lost 5 bases, and 8 bases lay between the germline ends. CDR3 nucleotides: TGTGCCAGTAGTATAGCCGGTGATTATGGCTACACCTTC. Amino acids: CASSIAGDYGYTF.

The chain combines TRBV5-4 with TRBJ2-1, with TRBD1 as a possible D gene (6 bases). The CDR3 has 13 residues. The V gene lost 0 bases and the J gene lost 10 bases, with 11 bases spanning the gap. Per the germline V gene, CDR1 is SGHNT and CDR2 is YYREEE (reference sequence). The CDR3 nucleotides are TGTGCCAGCAGCTTGGACAGGGCGAGGGAGCAGTTCTTC. The encoded protein is CASSLDRAREQFF.

The chain has TRBV6-6 and TRBJ2-3; D remains unclear. Trimming took off 6 bases at V and 2 bases at J, with 18 bases between the two ends. The CDR3 loop spans 16 amino acids. The germline V gene encodes CDR1 MNHNY and CDR2 SVGAGI (reference sequence). The CDR3 here is CASRPLPSENTDTQYF. DNA for the CDR3: TGTGCCAGCAGACCTCTACCGTCTGAGAACACAGATACGCAGTATTTT.

The V call is TRBV7-2, the J call TRBJ2-4; D is perhaps TRBD2 (6 bases). V lost 3 bases to trimming and J lost 6 bases, with 12 bases between them. CDR1 is SGHTA, CDR2 FQGNSA, per germline. This CDR3 is built from 14 residues. The CDR3: CASSFGTGLNIQYF. Here the CDR3 DNA reads TGTGCCAGCAGCTTCGGGACTGGCCTAAACATTCAGTACTTC. Using reference TRBV7-2 and TRBJ2-4 for the parts outside the CDR3, the full variable domain is GAGVSQSPSNKVTEKGKDVELRCDPISGHTALYWYRQSLGQGLEFLIYFQGNSAPDKSGLPSDRFSAERTGGSVSTLTIQRTQQEDSAVYLCASSFGTGLNIQYFGAGTRLSVL.

The chain recombines TRBV30 with TRBJ1-5, with 12 bases lining up with TRBD1. V was clipped by 5 bases and J by 15 bases; unmatched bases: 8. The CDR3 spans 12 residues. Germline CDR1 is GTSNPN and CDR2 is SVGIG (reference sequence). The CDR3 spells CAWGTGGDGPHF. In DNA, the CDR3 is TGTGCCTGGGGGACAGGGGGCGACGGACCGCATTTT.

The rearrangement joins TRBV27 to TRBJ1-4; no definite D call. CDR1 is MNHEY, CDR2 SMNVEV, per germline (reference sequence). Trimming removed 0 bases from V and 3 bases from J, with 5 bases in between. This CDR3 has 14 residues. CDR3: CASSLSGPNEKLFF. CDR3 DNA: TGTGCCAGCAGTTTATCTGGACCTAATGAAAAACTGTTTTTT.

The genes are TRBV27 and TRBJ2-7; a weak D match, TRBD1 (6 bases). Germline V gene lookup returns CDR1 MNHEY and CDR2 SMNVEV (reference sequence). The ends were cut back, 3 bases at V and 0 bases at J, with 12 bases in the middle. This CDR3 is 15 amino acids long. This chain's CDR3 is CASSFWGPGSYEQYF. Written as DNA, the CDR3 is TGTGCCAGCAGTTTTTGGGGGCCCGGCTCCTACGAGCAGTACTTC.

This clone was recorded only once. The same CDR3 arises from other DNA sequences in this sample as well. V and J are TRBV7-9 and TRBJ2-7, with D possibly being TRBD1 (6 bases). The germline CDR1 and CDR2 sequences are SEHNR and FQNEAQ (reference sequence). CDR3 length: 13 residues. V was trimmed by 5 bases and J by 2 bases, leaving 10 bases between them. This CDR3 is CASSPRTAYEQYF. In nucleotides, the CDR3 is TGTGCCAGCAGCCCCAGGACAGCCTACGAGCAGTACTTC.

This chain connects TRBV9 to TRBJ2-1; no firm D call. Trimming shortened V by 0 bases and J by 0 bases, and 10 bases separated the two germline ends. CDR3 length: 16 amino acids. Germline lookup yields CDR1 SGDLS and CDR2 YYNGEE. CDR3 loop: CASSVEGRPSYNEQFF. In DNA form, the CDR3 reads TGTGCCAGCAGCGTAGAGGGTAGACCCTCCTACAATGAGCAGTTCTTC.

The V gene is TRBV4-1, the J gene TRBJ2-7, with D perhaps TRBD1 or TRBD2 (5 bases each). The CDR3 has 13 residues. CDR1 MGHRA and CDR2 YSYEKL come from the germline V gene. V was cut by 1 base and J by 6 bases, with 10 bases left in between. The CDR3 bases are TGCGCCAGCAGCCAAGCCCCAGGGACCGAGCAGTACTTC. Translating gives CASSQAPGTEQYF.

A note on this clone: Other DNA sequences in this sample translate to the same CDR3. This chain connects TRBV19 to TRBJ2-7, with D perhaps matching TRBD1 (6 bases). Germline V CDR1 and CDR2: LNHDA, SQIVND (reference sequence). The CDR3 consists of 13 residues. The V end was cut by 6 bases, the J end by 4 bases, with 13 bases between. CDR3 bases: TGTGCCAGTAGATTGGCAGGGGATTACGAGCAGTACTTC. Translating gives CASRLAGDYEQYF. Supplemented by reference TRBV19 and TRBJ2-7, the full variable domain reads DGGITQSPKYLFRKEGQNVTLSCEQNLNHDAMYWYRQDPGQGLRLIYYSQIVNDFQKGDIAEGYSVSREKKESFPLTVTSAQKNPTAFYLCASRLAGDYEQYFGPGTRLTVT.

V is TRBV6-5 and J is TRBJ1-1, with D hard to call. The V gene's germline CDR1 is MNHEY and CDR2 SVGAGI. CDR3 length: 13 amino acids. V was pared by 6 bases and J by 1 base, with 9 bases between. The CDR3 nucleotides are TGTGCCAGCAGGTACGGGGAGAACACTGAAGCTTTCTTT. Translation gives CASRYGENTEAFF.

The V gene is TRBV10-3, the J gene TRBJ1-1; 8 positions match TRBD1. V shed 6 bases and J 1 base; nucleotides not matched to a gene: 1. The germline CDR1 and CDR2 sequences are ENHRY and SYGVKD. The CDR3 extends over 13 amino acids. For the CDR3, the DNA is TGTGCCATCAGCGGGACAGGGAACACTGAAGCTTTCTTT. Its protein is CAISGTGNTEAFF.

The rearrangement joins TRBV4-3 to TRBJ1-1; D not resolved. The CDR3 is 12 amino acids. The germline gives CDR1 LGHNA, CDR2 YSLEER. With 1 base removed from V and 5 bases from J, the gap between germline ends came to 5 bases. The CDR3 DNA sequence: TGCGCCAGCAGCCAAGTTGGGACTGAAGCTTTCTTT. This codes for CASSQVGTEAFF.

CDR3 in DNA: TGTGCCAGCAGTCCTCGAGGAGGGGCAATCGGCTACACCTTC. Translated: CASSPRGGAIGYTF. V usage is TRBV27 and J usage is TRBJ1-2, with TRBD1 as a possible D gene (5 bases). Trimming removed 5 bases from V and 8 bases from J, with 18 bases in between. Germline V CDR1 and CDR2: MNHEY, SMNVEV (reference sequence). This CDR3 has 14 residues.

The rearrangement joins TRBV7-9 to TRBJ2-5; possibly TRBD1 for D (5 bases). V lost 5 bases and J 0 bases, leaving 13 bases between the germline ends. The germline CDR1 and CDR2 sequences are SEHNR and FQNEAQ (reference sequence). The CDR3 contains 15 residues. The CDR3 region has the DNA TGTGCCAGCAGCACTCAGACAGACTACCAAGAGACCCAGTACTTC. Translated: CASSTQTDYQETQYF.

The chain has TRBV2 and TRBJ1-2; TRBD1 matches at 9 bases. J was trimmed by 8 bases and V by 9 bases; bases with no gene match: 10. CDR1 and CDR2 (germline): SNHLY, FYNNEI. This CDR3 spans 13 amino acids. CDR3 in DNA: TGTGCCAGAAGGGACAGGGATTATTTCGGCTACACCTTC. It codes for CARRDRDYFGYTF.

This rearrangement joins TRBV4-1 to TRBJ1-5; D unclear. CDR1 is MGHRA and CDR2 is YSYEKL in the germline V gene. V lost 1 base, J lost 2 bases, and 9 bases lay in between. This CDR3 has 15 residues. Here the CDR3 reads CASSQGMGGNQPQHF. CDR3 nucleotide sequence: TGCGCCAGCAGCCAAGGTATGGGCGGCAATCAGCCCCAGCATTTT.

The J gene is TRBJ2-7, the V gene TRBV29-1, with 9 positions matching TRBD2. CDR1 and CDR2 from the germline V gene are SQVTM and ANQGSEA. V was pared by 3 bases and J by 6 bases, with 6 bases of the junction left unmatched. CDR3 size: 13 residues. The DNA for the CDR3 is TGCAGCGTTGAGGTAGCGGGGGCAGGCGAGCAGTACTTC. This codes for CSVEVAGAGEQYF.

This clone was detected only once. The chain is built from TRBV28 and TRBJ1-1, with 8 bases fitting TRBD1. J lost 0 bases, V lost 4 bases, and 4 bases had no gene match. The CDR3 spans 15 residues. Germline V gene lookup returns CDR1 MDHEN and CDR2 SYDVKM. The CDR3, as DNA: TGTGCCAGCAGTTACAGGGGGTTAATGAACACTGAAGCTTTCTTT. Translating it yields CASSYRGLMNTEAFF.

This clone was seen once. J is TRBJ1-5 and V is TRBV7-2; D may be TRBD1 (5 bases). V was trimmed by 0 bases and J by 0 bases, leaving 9 bases between them. CDR3 size: 16 residues. The germline V gene has CDR1 SGHTA and CDR2 FQGNSA. This CDR3 reads CASSLASQGSNQPQHF. The CDR3 DNA reads as TGTGCCAGCAGCTTAGCCAGTCAGGGTAGCAATCAGCCCCAGCATTTT.